Sequencing of this TCR beta chain was carried out in a study of blood T cell repertoires in COVID-19. Study-wide context: Whether acute or convalescent, the COVID-19 samples came from the United States, Italy and Spain. From T cells, B-cell-depleted T cells, or PBMCs came the material, which was cDNA or gDNA.

Those enrolled, adults aged 18 to 89 years, came from some 25 US areas. In the source study's methods: Amplification from reference gene primers served as the basis for estimated nucleated cell counts. Sequencing was performed with immunoSEQ multiplex PCR; in TCRdb, only in-frame clones are kept and a portion is missing. The DNA gave D and trimming, while V, J and clone size come from that table. The sample contains about 260,000 clones, roughly four fifths of which appear only once. Sequenced sample: PBMCs or T cells enriched from blood (not recorded which). The TCR originated in a man aged 30-40 years with acute COVID-19.

The CDR3 reads CASSIGSNLAKNIQYF. The CDR3 DNA reads as TGCGCCAGCAGCATCGGGTCAAACTTAGCCAAAAACATTCAGTACTTC. The chain is built from TRBV5-1 and TRBJ2-4; D is unresolved. Germline CDR1 reads SGHRS; CDR2 reads YFSETQ. Trimming took off 4 bases at V and 0 bases at J, with 14 bases between the two ends. The CDR3 covers 16 residues.